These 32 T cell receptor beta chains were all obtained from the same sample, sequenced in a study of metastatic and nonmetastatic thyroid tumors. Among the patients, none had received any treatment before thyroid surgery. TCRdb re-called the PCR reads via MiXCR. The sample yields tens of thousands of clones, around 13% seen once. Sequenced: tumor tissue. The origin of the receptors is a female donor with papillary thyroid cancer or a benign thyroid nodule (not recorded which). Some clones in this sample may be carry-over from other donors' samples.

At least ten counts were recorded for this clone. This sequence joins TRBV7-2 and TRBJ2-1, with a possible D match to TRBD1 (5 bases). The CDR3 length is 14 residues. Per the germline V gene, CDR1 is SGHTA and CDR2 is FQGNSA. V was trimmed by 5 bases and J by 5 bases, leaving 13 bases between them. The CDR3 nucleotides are TGTGCCAGCAGCCCTGGGGCGATCGACAATGAGCAGTTCTTC. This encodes CASSPGAIDNEQFF.

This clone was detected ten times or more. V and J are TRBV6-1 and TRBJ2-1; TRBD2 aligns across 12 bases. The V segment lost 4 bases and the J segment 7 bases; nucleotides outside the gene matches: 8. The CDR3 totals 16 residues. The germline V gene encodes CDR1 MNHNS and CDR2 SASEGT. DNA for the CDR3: TGTGCCAGCAGTGCCTTGACTAGCGGGAGAGGAAATGAGCAGTTCTTC. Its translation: CASSALTSGRGNEQFF.

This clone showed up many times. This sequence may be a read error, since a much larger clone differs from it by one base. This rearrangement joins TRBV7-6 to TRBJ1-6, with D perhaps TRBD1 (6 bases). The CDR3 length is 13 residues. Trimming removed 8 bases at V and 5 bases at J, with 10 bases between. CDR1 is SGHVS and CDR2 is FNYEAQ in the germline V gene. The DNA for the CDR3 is TGTGCCAGCGGCCGGGACAATAATTCACCCCTCCACTTT. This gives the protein CASGRDNNSPLHF.

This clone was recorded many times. The CDR3 coding sequence is TGTGCCAGCAGTTCCCCTTGGACAGGGAACACTGAAGCTTTCTTT. It specifies CASSSPWTGNTEAFF. The chain carries TRBV28 and TRBJ1-1; 7 positions agree with TRBD1. This CDR3 contains 15 residues. Germline CDR1 MDHEN, CDR2 SYDVKM. Trimming removed 4 bases from V and 1 base from J; junction bases left unmatched: 6.

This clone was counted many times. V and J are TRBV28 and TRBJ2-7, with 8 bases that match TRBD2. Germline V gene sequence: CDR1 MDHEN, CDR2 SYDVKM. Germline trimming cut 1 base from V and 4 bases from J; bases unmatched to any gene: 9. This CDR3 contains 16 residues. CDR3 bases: TGTGCCAGCAGTTTATCGGGGGGGGCCTCACCGTACGAGCAGTACTTC. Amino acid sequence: CASSLSGGASPYEQYF.

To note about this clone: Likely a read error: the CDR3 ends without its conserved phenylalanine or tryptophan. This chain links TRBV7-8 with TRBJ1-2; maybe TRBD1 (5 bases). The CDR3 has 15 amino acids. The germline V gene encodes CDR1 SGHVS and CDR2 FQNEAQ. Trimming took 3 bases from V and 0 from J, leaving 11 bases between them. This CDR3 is CASSLTVSANYGYTL. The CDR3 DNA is TGTGCCAGCAGCTTGACAGTTTCGGCTAACTATGGCTACACCCTC.

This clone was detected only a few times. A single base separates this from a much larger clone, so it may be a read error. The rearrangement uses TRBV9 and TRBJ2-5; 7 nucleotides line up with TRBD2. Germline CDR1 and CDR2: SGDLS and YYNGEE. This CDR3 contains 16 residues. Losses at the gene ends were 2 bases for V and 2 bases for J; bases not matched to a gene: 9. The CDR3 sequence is CASSVVAGVSQETQYF. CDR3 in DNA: TGTGCCAGCAGCGTGGTTGCGGGAGTCTCACAAGAGACCCAGTACTTC.

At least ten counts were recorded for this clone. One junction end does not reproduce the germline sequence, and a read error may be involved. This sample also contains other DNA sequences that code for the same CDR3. The CDR3 DNA reads as TGTGCCAGCAGGGAAGGGGGACAGGGGAGAGATACGCAGTATTTT. Amino acid sequence: CASREGGQGRDTQYF. The J gene is TRBJ2-3, the V gene TRBV6-1; 10 bases map to TRBD1. CDR3 length: 15 residues. Per the germline V gene, CDR1 is MNHNS and CDR2 is SASEGT.

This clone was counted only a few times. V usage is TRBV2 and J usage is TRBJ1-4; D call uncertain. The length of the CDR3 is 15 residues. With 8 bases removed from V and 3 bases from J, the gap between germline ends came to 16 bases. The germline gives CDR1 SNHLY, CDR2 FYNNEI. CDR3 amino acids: CASGETLQPNEKLFF. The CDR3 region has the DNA TGTGCCAGCGGAGAAACATTACAGCCTAATGAAAAACTGTTTTTT.

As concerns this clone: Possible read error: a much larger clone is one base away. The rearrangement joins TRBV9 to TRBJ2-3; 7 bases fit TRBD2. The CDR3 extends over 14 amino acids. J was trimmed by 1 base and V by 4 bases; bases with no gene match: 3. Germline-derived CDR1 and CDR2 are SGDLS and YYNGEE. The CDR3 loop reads CASSHAGGTDTQYF. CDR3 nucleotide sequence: TGTGCCAGCAGCCACGCGGGGGGCACAGATACGCAGTATTTT.

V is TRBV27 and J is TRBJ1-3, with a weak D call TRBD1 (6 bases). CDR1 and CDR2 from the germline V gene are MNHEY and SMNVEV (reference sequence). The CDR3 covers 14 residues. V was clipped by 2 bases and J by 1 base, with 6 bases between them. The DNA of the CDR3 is TGTGCCAGCAGTTTACAGGGGTCTGGAAACACCATATATTTT. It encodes CASSLQGSGNTIYF.

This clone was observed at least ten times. The CDR3 region has the DNA TGTGCCAGCAGCCACGGGACTAGCGTGGACGAGCAGTACTTC. Protein product: CASSHGTSVDEQYF. V gene TRBV3-1 combines with J gene TRBJ2-7, with 10 bases aligning to TRBD2. The CDR3 contains 14 residues. V was clipped by 3 bases and J by 5 bases; unmatched bases: 4. CDR1 is LGHDT, CDR2 YNNKEL, per germline (reference sequence).

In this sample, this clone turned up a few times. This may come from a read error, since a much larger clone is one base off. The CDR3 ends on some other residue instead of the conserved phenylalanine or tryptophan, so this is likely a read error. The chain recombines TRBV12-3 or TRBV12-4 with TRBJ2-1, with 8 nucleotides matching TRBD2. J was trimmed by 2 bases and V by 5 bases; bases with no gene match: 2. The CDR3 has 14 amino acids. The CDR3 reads CASSHSGTYNEQFL. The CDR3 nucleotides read TGTGCCAGCAGTCATAGCGGGACCTACAATGAGCAGTTCCTC.

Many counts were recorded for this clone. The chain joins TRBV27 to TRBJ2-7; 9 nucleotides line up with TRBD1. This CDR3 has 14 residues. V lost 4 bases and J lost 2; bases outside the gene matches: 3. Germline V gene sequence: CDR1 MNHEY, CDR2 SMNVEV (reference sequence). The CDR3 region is CASSSTGGAYEQYF. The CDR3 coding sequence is TGTGCCAGCAGTTCGACAGGGGGTGCCTACGAGCAGTACTTC.

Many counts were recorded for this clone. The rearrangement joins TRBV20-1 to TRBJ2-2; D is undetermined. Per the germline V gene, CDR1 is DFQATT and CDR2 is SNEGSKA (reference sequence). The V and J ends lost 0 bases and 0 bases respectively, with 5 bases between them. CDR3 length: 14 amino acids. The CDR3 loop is CSARDSPNTGELFF. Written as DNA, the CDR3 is TGCAGTGCTAGAGATTCCCCGAACACCGGGGAGCTGTTTTTT.

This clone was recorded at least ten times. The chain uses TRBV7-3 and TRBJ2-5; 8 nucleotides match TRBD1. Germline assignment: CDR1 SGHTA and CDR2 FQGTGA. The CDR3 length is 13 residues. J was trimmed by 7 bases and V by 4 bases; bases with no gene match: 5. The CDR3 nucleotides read TGTGCCAGCAGCTCAGGGGGCAGGGGGACCCAGTACTTC. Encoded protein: CASSSGGRGTQYF.

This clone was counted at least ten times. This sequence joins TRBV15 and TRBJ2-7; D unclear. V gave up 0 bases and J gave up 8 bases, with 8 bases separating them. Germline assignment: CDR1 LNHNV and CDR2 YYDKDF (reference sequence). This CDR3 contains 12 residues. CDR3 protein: CATSRDRAKQYF. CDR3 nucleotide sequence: TGTGCCACCAGCAGAGACCGGGCTAAGCAGTACTTC.

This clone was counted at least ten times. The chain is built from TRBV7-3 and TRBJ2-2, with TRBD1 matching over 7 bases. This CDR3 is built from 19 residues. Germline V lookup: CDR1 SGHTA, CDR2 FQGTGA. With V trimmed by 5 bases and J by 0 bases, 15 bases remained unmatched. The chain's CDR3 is CASSPPGQGVFANTGELFF. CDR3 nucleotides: TGTGCCAGCAGCCCCCCCGGGCAGGGGGTTTTCGCGAACACCGGGGAGCTGTTTTTT.

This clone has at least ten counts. In DNA, the CDR3 is TGTGCCAGCAACGCCGGTGAGCAGTTCTTC. Translation: CASNAGEQFF. The chain combines TRBV2 with TRBJ2-1; D is unclear. The CDR3 sequence is 10 residues long. Germline V gives CDR1 SNHLY, CDR2 FYNNEI. Trimming removed 7 bases at V and 9 bases at J, with 7 bases between.

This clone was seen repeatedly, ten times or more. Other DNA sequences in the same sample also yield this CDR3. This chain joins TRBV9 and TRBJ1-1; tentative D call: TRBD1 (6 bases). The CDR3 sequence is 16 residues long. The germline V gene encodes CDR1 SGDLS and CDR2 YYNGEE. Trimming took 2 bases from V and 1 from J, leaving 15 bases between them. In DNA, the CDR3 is TGTGCCAGCAGCGTGGGGCCGCCGGGGGCGAACACTGAAGCTTTCTTT. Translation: CASSVGPPGANTEAFF.

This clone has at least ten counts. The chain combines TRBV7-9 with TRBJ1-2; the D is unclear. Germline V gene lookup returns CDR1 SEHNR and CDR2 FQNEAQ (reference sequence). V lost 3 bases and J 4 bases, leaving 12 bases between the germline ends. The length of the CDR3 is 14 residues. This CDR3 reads CASSFPAKTYGYTF. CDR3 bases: TGTGCCAGCAGCTTCCCCGCCAAGACCTATGGCTACACCTTC.

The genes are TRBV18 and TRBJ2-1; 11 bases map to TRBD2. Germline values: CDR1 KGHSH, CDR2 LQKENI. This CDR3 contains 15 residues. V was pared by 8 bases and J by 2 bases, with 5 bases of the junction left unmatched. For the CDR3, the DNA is TGTGCCAGCCGAACTAGCGGGAGTCCCTACAATGAGCAGTTCTTC. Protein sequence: CASRTSGSPYNEQFF.

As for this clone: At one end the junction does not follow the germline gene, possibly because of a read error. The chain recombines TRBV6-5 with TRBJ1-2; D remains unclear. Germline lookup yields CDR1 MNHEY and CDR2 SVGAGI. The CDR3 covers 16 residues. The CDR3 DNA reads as TGTGCCAGCAGTTACAATGGCGTCGGACTGATCTATTGCTACACCTTC. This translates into CASSYNGVGLIYCYTF.

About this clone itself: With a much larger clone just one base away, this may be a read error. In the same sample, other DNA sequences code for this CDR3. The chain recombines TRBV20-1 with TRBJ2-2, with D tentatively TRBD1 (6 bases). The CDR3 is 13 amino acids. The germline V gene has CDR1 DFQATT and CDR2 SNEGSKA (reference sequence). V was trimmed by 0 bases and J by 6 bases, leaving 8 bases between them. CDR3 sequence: CSAREGGSGELFF. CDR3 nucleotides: TGCAGTGCTAGAGAAGGGGGATCCGGGGAGCTGTTTTTT.

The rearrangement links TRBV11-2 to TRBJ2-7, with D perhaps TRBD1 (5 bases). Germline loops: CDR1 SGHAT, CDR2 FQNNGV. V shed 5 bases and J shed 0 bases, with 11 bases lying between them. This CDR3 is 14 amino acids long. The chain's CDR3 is CASSPDSSSYEQYF. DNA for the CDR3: TGTGCCAGCAGCCCTGACAGTAGCTCCTACGAGCAGTACTTC.

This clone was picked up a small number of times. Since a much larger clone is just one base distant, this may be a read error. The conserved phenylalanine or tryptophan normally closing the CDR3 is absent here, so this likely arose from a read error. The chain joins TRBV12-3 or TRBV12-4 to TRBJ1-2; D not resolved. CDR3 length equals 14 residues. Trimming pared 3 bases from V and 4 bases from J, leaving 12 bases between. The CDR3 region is CASSFSRVGYGYTY. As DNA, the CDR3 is TGTGCCAGCAGTTTTTCGAGGGTAGGCTATGGCTACACCTAC.

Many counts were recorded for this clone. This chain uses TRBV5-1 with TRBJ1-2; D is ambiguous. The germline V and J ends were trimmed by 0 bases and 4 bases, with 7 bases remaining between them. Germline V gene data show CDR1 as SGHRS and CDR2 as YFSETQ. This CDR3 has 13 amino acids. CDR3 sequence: CASSLAPAYGYTF. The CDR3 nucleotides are TGCGCCAGCAGCTTGGCCCCAGCCTATGGCTACACCTTC.

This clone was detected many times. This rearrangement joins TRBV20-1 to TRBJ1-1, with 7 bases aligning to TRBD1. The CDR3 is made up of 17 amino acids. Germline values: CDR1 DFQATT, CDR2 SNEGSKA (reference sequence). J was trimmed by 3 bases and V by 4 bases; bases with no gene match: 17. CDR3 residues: CSATQRKETGVYTEAFF. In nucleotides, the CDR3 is TGCAGTGCTACCCAACGAAAAGAAACAGGGGTGTACACTGAAGCTTTCTTT.

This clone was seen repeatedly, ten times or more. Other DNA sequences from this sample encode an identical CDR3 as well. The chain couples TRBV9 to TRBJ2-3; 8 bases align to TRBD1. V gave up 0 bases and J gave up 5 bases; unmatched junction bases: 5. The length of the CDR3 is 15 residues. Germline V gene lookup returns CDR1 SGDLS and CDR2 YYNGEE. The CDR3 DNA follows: TGTGCCAGCAGCGTAGAGTCCAGGGGGCGAGATACGCAGTATTTT. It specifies CASSVESRGRDTQYF.

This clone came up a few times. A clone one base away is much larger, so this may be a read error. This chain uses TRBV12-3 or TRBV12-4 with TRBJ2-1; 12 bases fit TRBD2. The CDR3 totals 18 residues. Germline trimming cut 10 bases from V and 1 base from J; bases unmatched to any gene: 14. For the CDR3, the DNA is TGTGCCATCACCCAATCGGGACTAGCGGGTCTATCCTACAATGAGCAGTTCTTC. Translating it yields CAITQSGLAGLSYNEQFF.

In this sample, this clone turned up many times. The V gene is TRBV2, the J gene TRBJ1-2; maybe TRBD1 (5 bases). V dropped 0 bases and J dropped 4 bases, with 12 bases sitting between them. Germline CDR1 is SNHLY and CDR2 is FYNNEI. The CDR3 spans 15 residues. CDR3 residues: CASSEAVQGVYGYTF. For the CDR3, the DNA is TGTGCCAGCAGTGAAGCGGTCCAGGGCGTCTATGGCTACACCTTC.

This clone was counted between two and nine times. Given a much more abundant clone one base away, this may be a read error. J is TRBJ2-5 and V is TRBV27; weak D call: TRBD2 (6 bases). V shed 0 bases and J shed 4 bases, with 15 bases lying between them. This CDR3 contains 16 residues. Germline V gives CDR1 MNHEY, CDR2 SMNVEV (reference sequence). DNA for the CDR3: TGTGCCAGCAGTTTATCAGGTAGGCCGGGGGTAGAGACCCAGTACTTC. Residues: CASSLSGRPGVETQYF.